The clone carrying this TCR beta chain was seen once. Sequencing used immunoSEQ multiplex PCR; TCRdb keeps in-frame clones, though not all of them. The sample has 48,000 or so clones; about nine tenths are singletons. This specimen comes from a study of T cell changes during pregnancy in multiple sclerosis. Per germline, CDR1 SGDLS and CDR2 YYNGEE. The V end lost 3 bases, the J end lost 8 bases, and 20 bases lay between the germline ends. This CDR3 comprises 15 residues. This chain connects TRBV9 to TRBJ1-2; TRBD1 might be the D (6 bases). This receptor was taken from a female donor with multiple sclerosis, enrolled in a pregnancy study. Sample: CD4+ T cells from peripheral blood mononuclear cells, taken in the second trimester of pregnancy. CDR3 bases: TGTGCCAGCAGCGCCTCGACAGGCGGGTCGTACGGCTACACCTTC. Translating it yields CASSASTGGSYGYTF. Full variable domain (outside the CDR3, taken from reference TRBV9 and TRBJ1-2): DSGVTQTPKHLITATGQRVTLRCSPRSGDLSVYWYQQSLDQGLQFLIQYYNGEERAKGNILERFSAQQFPDLHSELNLSSLELGDSALYFCASSASTGGSYGYTFGSGTRLTVV.